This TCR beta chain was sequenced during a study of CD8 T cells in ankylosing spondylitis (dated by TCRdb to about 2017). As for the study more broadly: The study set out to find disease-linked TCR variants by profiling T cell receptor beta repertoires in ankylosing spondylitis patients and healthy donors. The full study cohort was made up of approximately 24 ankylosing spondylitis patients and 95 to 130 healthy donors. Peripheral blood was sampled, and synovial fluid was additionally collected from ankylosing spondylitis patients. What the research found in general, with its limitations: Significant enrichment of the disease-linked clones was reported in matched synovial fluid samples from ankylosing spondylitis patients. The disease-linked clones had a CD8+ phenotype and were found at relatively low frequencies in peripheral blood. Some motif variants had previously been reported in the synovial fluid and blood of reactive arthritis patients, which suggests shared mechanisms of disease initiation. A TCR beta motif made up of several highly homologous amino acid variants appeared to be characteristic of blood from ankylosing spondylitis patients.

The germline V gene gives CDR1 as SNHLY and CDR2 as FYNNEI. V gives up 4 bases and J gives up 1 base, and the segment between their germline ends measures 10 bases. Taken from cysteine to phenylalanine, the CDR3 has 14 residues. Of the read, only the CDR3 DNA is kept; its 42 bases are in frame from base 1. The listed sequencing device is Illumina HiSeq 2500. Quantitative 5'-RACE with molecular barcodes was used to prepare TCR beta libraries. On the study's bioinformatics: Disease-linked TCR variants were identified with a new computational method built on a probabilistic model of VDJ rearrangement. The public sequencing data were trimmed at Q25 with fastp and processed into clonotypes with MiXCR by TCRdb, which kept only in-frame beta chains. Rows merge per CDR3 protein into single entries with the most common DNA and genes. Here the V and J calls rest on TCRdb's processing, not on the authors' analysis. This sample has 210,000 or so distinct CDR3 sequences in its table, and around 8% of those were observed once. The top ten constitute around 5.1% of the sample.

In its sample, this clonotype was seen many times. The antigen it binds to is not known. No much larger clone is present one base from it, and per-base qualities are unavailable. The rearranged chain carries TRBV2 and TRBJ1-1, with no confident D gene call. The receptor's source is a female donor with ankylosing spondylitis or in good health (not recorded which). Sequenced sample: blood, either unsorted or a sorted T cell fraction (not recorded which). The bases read TGTGCCAGCAGTGTGGCCTGGACGAACACTGAAGCTTTCTTT. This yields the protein CASSVAWTNTEAFF.